The 29 T cell receptor beta chains given below trace back to one sample, sequenced in a study of CD8 T cells in ankylosing spondylitis. In TCRdb, the 5' RACE reads were re-called with MiXCR into one record per CDR3 protein. The sample yields approximately 150,000 distinct CDR3 sequences, about 42% seen once. The source material was synovial fluid, either unsorted or a sorted T cell fraction (not recorded which). The receptors originated from a male donor with ankylosing spondylitis.

The chain uses TRBV4-2 and TRBJ2-5; D is ambiguous. Deletions cut 1 base from V and 7 bases from J, with 13 bases between. Germline-derived CDR1 and CDR2 are LGHNA and YNFKEQ. CDR3 length equals 14 residues. CDR3 nucleotide sequence: TGTGCCAGCAGCCAAGCGCGGATGCGAAGGACCCAGTACTTC. It yields the protein CASSQARMRRTQYF.

This clonotype came up a few times. The chain is built from TRBV5-1 and TRBJ2-5; 12 nucleotides align to TRBD2. The CDR3 is 18 amino acids. CDR1 and CDR2 (germline): SGHRS, YFSETQ. J was trimmed by 2 bases and V by 5 bases; bases with no gene match: 13. The CDR3 DNA is TGCGCCAGCAGGCCACAAACTAGCGGGAGGCTGTGGCAAGAGACCCAGTACTTC. This codes for CASRPQTSGRLWQETQYF.

The V call is TRBV6-5, the J call TRBJ2-5, with TRBD1 matching over 7 bases. The J segment lost 2 bases and the V segment lost 1 base, leaving 4 bases of the junction unmatched. Per germline, CDR1 MNHEY and CDR2 SVGAGI. This CDR3 contains 15 residues. DNA for the CDR3: TGTGCCAGCAGTTACTACCGGGACAGTCAAGAGACCCAGTACTTC. Its protein is CASSYYRDSQETQYF.

The chain is built from TRBV5-1 and TRBJ2-7; 10 bases fit TRBD1. With 3 bases clipped from V and 6 bases from J, the junction kept 12 bases outside the gene matches. The CDR3 is 16 amino acids. The germline CDR1 and CDR2 sequences are SGHRS and YFSETQ. The CDR3 DNA sequence: TGCGCCAGCAGCTCAATCTTTTTCGGACAGGGGGGCGAGCAGTACTTC. Translated, it gives CASSSIFFGQGGEQYF.

The CDR3 reads CAISEYGGMNTEAFF. In DNA, the CDR3 is TGTGCCATCAGTGAGTATGGGGGCATGAACACTGAAGCTTTCTTT. This chain joins TRBV10-3 and TRBJ1-1, with a weak D call TRBD1 (6 bases). Trimming removed 1 base at V and 0 bases at J, with 9 bases between. The CDR3 sequence is 15 residues long. Germline assignment: CDR1 ENHRY and CDR2 SYGVKD.

The table lists this clonotype with a few counts. The rearrangement joins TRBV6-5 to TRBJ2-1, with D uncertain. The V end was cut by 0 bases, the J end by 6 bases, with 12 bases between. CDR3 length equals 15 residues. Germline lookup yields CDR1 MNHEY and CDR2 SVGAGI. As DNA, the CDR3 is TGTGCCAGCAGTTACTCCTACAGCTCCGGCAATGAGCAGTTCTTC. Residues: CASSYSYSSGNEQFF.

The V call is TRBV5-1, the J call TRBJ2-1, with 9 bases that match TRBD1. The V gene end was trimmed by 4 bases and the J gene end by 2 bases; junction bases not matched to a gene: 10. Looked up from germline, CDR1 is SGHRS and CDR2 is YFSETQ. CDR3 length: 17 residues. This chain's CDR3 is CASSATWDRAPYNEQFF. The DNA for the CDR3 is TGCGCCAGCAGCGCTACGTGGGACAGGGCCCCCTACAATGAGCAGTTCTTC.

This rearrangement joins TRBV9 to TRBJ2-1, with unresolved D. CDR1 SGDLS and CDR2 YYNGEE come from the germline V gene. CDR3 length: 14 residues. Deletions cut 3 bases from V and 0 bases from J, with 7 bases between. The CDR3 protein is CASSEAGSYNEQFF. The DNA for the CDR3 is TGTGCCAGCAGCGAAGCAGGCTCCTACAATGAGCAGTTCTTC. Based on the CDR3 plus reference TRBV9 and TRBJ2-1, the full variable domain is DSGVTQTPKHLITATGQRVTLRCSPRSGDLSVYWYQQSLDQGLQFLIQYYNGEERAKGNILERFSAQQFPDLHSELNLSSLELGDSALYFCASSEAGSYNEQFFGPGTRLTVL.

This chain links TRBV27 with TRBJ1-2, with D perhaps matching TRBD1 (5 bases). Germline V gene lookup returns CDR1 MNHEY and CDR2 SMNVEV (reference sequence). This CDR3 is 14 amino acids long. Trimming shortened V by 2 bases and J by 4 bases, and 11 bases separated the two germline ends. The CDR3 here is CASSLRGALYGYTF. The DNA for the CDR3 is TGTGCCAGCAGTTTACGCGGGGCCCTCTATGGCTACACCTTC.

This clonotype was seen more than once but under ten times. Here the CDR3 reads CASSHAGLAPYEQYF. CDR3 bases: TGTGCCAGCAGCCACGCGGGGCTCGCCCCCTACGAGCAGTACTTC. This chain uses TRBV7-9 with TRBJ2-7, with D tentatively TRBD2 (6 bases). V was clipped by 5 bases and J by 2 bases, with 16 bases between them. The germline V gene has CDR1 SEHNR and CDR2 FQNEAQ (reference sequence). This CDR3 contains 15 residues.

Ten or more counts support this clonotype. The chain carries TRBV27 and TRBJ1-4; D ambiguous. Germline-derived CDR1 and CDR2 are MNHEY and SMNVEV (reference sequence). The CDR3 has 12 residues. Trimming shortened V by 6 bases and J by 5 bases, and 7 bases separated the two germline ends. The CDR3 bases are TGTGCCAGCAGCCAGATAAATGAAAAACTGTTTTTT. Translating gives CASSQINEKLFF.

V is TRBV24-1 and J is TRBJ2-7; D not resolved. The CDR3 runs to 10 residues. V was clipped by 4 bases and J by 6 bases, with 3 bases between them. Germline CDR1 and CDR2: KGHDR and SFDVKD. The CDR3, as DNA: TGTGCCACCAGTGAGGCCGAGCAGTACTTC. Protein sequence: CATSEAEQYF.

This clonotype has only a few counts. The chain carries TRBV29-1 and TRBJ1-4, with 9 positions matching TRBD1. J was trimmed by 7 bases and V by 6 bases; bases with no gene match: 6. Germline V CDR1 and CDR2: SQVTM, ANQGSEA. There are 13 residues in the CDR3. The CDR3 is CSVLGQGLEKLFF. The CDR3 coding sequence is TGCAGCGTGCTTGGACAGGGGCTTGAAAAACTGTTTTTT.

This clonotype was seen at least ten times. CDR3 region: CASRPLLRLAGENEQFF. CDR3 sequence (DNA): TGTGCCAGCAGGCCCCTCCTGAGACTAGCGGGGGAAAATGAGCAGTTCTTC. The chain uses TRBV6-1 and TRBJ2-1; 12 positions match TRBD2. With V trimmed by 6 bases and J by 7 bases, 13 bases remained unmatched. CDR1 MNHNS and CDR2 SASEGT come from the germline V gene. This CDR3 is 17 amino acids long.

This clonotype was detected ten times or more. The chain employs TRBV4-2 and TRBJ2-7; D is perhaps TRBD1 or TRBD2 (6 bases each). Germline V gene lookup returns CDR1 LGHNA and CDR2 YNFKEQ. The CDR3 spans 15 residues. V shed 3 bases and J shed 6 bases, with 18 bases lying between them. The CDR3 here is CASSQDGYGGREQYF. The CDR3 DNA reads as TGTGCCAGCAGCCAGGATGGTTATGGGGGGCGCGAGCAGTACTTC.

The chain has TRBV15 and TRBJ2-1, with TRBD1 matching 8 bases. Germline V gene lookup returns CDR1 LNHNV and CDR2 YYDKDF (reference sequence). The CDR3 runs 14 residues. Losses at the gene ends were 5 bases for V and 5 bases for J; bases not matched to a gene: 5. CDR3 protein: CATSRRQGNNEQFF. In DNA, the CDR3 is TGTGCCACCAGCCGACGACAGGGGAACAATGAGCAGTTCTTC.

The genes are TRBV12-3 or TRBV12-4 and TRBJ2-3; tentative D call: TRBD2 (6 bases). The CDR3 totals 13 residues. V was clipped by 8 bases and J by 6 bases, with 15 bases between them. The CDR3 DNA is TGTGCCAGCCAAGGCTGGGGGAGGGATACGCAGTATTTT. Its translation is CASQGWGRDTQYF.

V gene TRBV27 combines with J gene TRBJ2-3; D ambiguous. This CDR3 has 15 amino acids. Germline V gene lookup returns CDR1 MNHEY and CDR2 SMNVEV (reference sequence). V was pared by 3 bases and J by 0 bases, with 10 bases between. Written as DNA, the CDR3 is TGTGCCAGCAGTTTCGCATTCCCTAGCACAGATACGCAGTATTTT. Protein: CASSFAFPSTDTQYF.

The J gene is TRBJ2-2, the V gene TRBV4-1; possibly TRBD1 for D (5 bases). CDR1 MGHRA and CDR2 YSYEKL come from the germline V gene. The CDR3 is made up of 15 amino acids. V was cut by 1 base and J by 3 bases, with 9 bases left in between. This chain's CDR3 is CASSQAGLDTGELFF. DNA for the CDR3: TGCGCCAGCAGCCAAGCAGGGTTGGACACCGGGGAGCTGTTTTTT.

There are a few counts of this clonotype. The J gene is TRBJ2-4, the V gene TRBV4-1; 8 bases map to TRBD2. Germline V gene lookup returns CDR1 MGHRA and CDR2 YSYEKL. This CDR3 is built from 18 residues. Germline trimming cut 3 bases from V and 3 bases from J; bases unmatched to any gene: 13. CDR3 sequence reads: CASSHTDGGRRDKNIQYF. For the CDR3, the DNA is TGCGCCAGCAGCCACACGGACGGCGGGAGGCGTGACAAAAACATTCAGTACTTC.

This clonotype was seen only a few times. This rearrangement joins TRBV18 to TRBJ2-3; TRBD1 matches at 7 bases. V lost 4 bases, J lost 5 bases, and 3 bases stayed unmatched. Per germline, CDR1 KGHSH and CDR2 LQKENI. This CDR3 has 13 residues. The CDR3 DNA reads TGTGCCAGCTCACTACAGGGGAGAGATACGCAGTATTTT. Protein sequence: CASSLQGRDTQYF.

The chain recombines TRBV5-1 with TRBJ2-7; TRBD1 aligns across 12 bases. There are 19 residues in the CDR3. CDR1 and CDR2 from the germline V gene are SGHRS and YFSETQ. Losses at the gene ends were 4 bases for V and 3 bases for J; bases not matched to a gene: 17. CDR3 in amino acids: CASSGGDRGLFATYYEQYF. The CDR3 DNA follows: TGCGCCAGCAGCGGGGGGGACAGGGGGCTTTTCGCGACGTACTACGAGCAGTACTTC. Full variable domain (rest looked up from reference TRBV5-1 and TRBJ2-7): KAGVTQTPRYLIKTRGQQVTLSCSPISGHRSVSWYQQTPGQGLQFLFEYFSETQRNKGNFPGRFSGRQFSNSRSEMNVSTLELGDSALYLCASSGGDRGLFATYYEQYFGPGTRLTVT.

V usage is TRBV7-8 and J usage is TRBJ1-1, with D unresolved. Trimming took off 0 bases at V and 5 bases at J, with 13 bases between the two ends. The CDR3 loop spans 15 amino acids. Germline-derived CDR1 and CDR2 are SGHVS and FQNEAQ. The CDR3 DNA follows: TGTGCCAGCAGCTTAGCGACACAGCGAGAAACTGAAGCTTTCTTT. It encodes CASSLATQRETEAFF.

The sample holds a few counts of this clonotype. The chain combines TRBV9 with TRBJ2-1; D is unresolved. V was shortened by 0 bases and J by 5 bases, with 12 bases between the two germline ends. Germline V gives CDR1 SGDLS, CDR2 YYNGEE. The CDR3 is made up of 15 amino acids. The DNA of the CDR3 is TGTGCCAGCAGCGTAGAGGGTACTAACAACAATGAGCAGTTCTTC. Amino acids: CASSVEGTNNNEQFF.

A few counts support this clonotype. In DNA form, the CDR3 reads TGTGCCAGCACCCCTAGGGAGAGGGTTTGGGAAGAGACCCAGTACTTC. It codes for CASTPRERVWEETQYF. V gene TRBV27 combines with J gene TRBJ2-5; D might be TRBD2 (5 bases). This CDR3 region has 16 residues. Trimming left V 7 bases short and J 3 bases short, with 21 bases between. Germline CDR1 reads MNHEY; CDR2 reads SMNVEV (reference sequence).

The chain joins TRBV5-1 to TRBJ2-1; 12 bases map to TRBD2. The germline gives CDR1 SGHRS, CDR2 YFSETQ. The CDR3 runs 16 residues. Trimming removed 4 bases from V and 4 bases from J; junction bases left unmatched: 6. The CDR3 bases are TGCGCCAGCAGCCCTGGACTAGCGGGGCCTTACAATGAGCAGTTCTTC. Its translation: CASSPGLAGPYNEQFF.

This clonotype turned up a few times. This chain joins TRBV10-3 and TRBJ2-7; 9 bases line up with TRBD2. The CDR3 contains 14 residues. Germline trimming cut 6 bases from V and 3 bases from J; bases unmatched to any gene: 6. Germline CDR1 ENHRY, CDR2 SYGVKD. CDR3 sequence (DNA): TGTGCCATCAGCTTAGCGGGAGAAGTCTACGAGCAGTACTTC. Translating it yields CAISLAGEVYEQYF.

The chain is built from TRBV12-3 or TRBV12-4 and TRBJ2-7; TRBD2 aligns across 8 bases. CDR3 size: 16 residues. V shed 1 base, J shed 5 bases, and the junction held 10 bases outside the gene matches. The CDR3 bases are TGTGCCAGCAGTTTAGGATCGGGGCTAGCGGGCCACGAGCAGTACTTC. Its protein is CASSLGSGLAGHEQYF.

V and J are TRBV7-9 and TRBJ2-3; 12 nucleotides match TRBD2. J lost 5 bases, V lost 5 bases, and 5 bases had no gene match. The CDR3 contains 15 residues. Germline CDR1 reads SEHNR; CDR2 reads FQNEAQ (reference sequence). The CDR3 spells CASSPPGLAGDTQYF. DNA for the CDR3: TGTGCCAGCAGCCCCCCGGGACTAGCGGGAGATACGCAGTATTTT.